The 19 T cell receptor beta chains presented below share a single source sample, sequenced in a study of T-cell reconstitution after alpha-beta-depleted transplantation in children. The authors prepared the TCRbeta library with unique molecular identifiers. TCRdb re-analysed the PCR reads in MiXCR, keeping a single row per CDR3 protein. Of 200,000 or so distinct CDR3 sequences detected, about 6.6% appear once; the ten largest clones hold 5.5% to 6.5%. This specimen was PBMCs, taken before TCRalphabeta/CD19-depleted stem cell transplant. These receptors all stem from a boy between 2 and 15 years old with acute lymphoblastic leukemia, due to receive a stem cell transplant.

This chain links TRBV7-2 with TRBJ2-3, with 13 bases aligning to TRBD2. Germline V CDR1 and CDR2: SGHTA, FQGNSA. V dropped 1 base and J dropped 8; count of bases not matched to a gene: 0. The length of the CDR3 is 14 residues. As DNA, the CDR3 is TGTGCCAGCAGCTTAGGACTAGCGGGAGGTACGCAGTATTTT. Protein sequence: CASSLGLAGGTQYF.

Details on this clonotype: Mismatch with germline at one junction end may stem from a read error. J is TRBJ2-2 and V is TRBV5-6; maybe TRBD2 (5 bases). Germline loops: CDR1 SGHDT, CDR2 YYEEEE. The CDR3 covers 16 residues. The CDR3 bases are TGTGCCATCAGCCCCGGGCTGAACGGGGTCACCGGGGAGCTGTTTTTT. It encodes CAISPGLNGVTGELFF.

The CDR3 bases are TGCGCCAGCAGCCACGGAAGTGGACTATTTTACGAGCAGTACTTC. Translation: CASSHGSGLFYEQYF. V gene TRBV4-3 combines with J gene TRBJ2-7, with D maybe TRBD2 (6 bases). There are 15 residues in the CDR3. V gave up 3 bases and J gave up 4 bases, with 16 bases separating them. CDR1 is LGHNA and CDR2 is YSLEER in the germline V gene.

This clonotype was observed many times. J is TRBJ2-1 and V is TRBV28; TRBD2 matches at 13 bases. CDR1 and CDR2 (germline): MDHEN, SYDVKM. V lost 6 bases to trimming and J lost 9 bases; unmatched junction nucleotides: 11. The CDR3 has 16 residues. This chain's CDR3 is CASSSQGTSGAGEQFF. The DNA of the CDR3 is TGTGCCAGCAGCTCACAAGGGACTAGCGGGGCTGGTGAGCAGTTCTTC. Combining the CDR3 with reference TRBV28 and TRBJ2-1 gives the whole variable domain DVKVTQSSRYLVKRTGEKVFLECVQDMDHENMFWYRQDPGLGLRLIYFSYDVKMKEKGDIPEGYSVSREKKERFSLILESASTNQTSMYLCASSSQGTSGAGEQFFGPGTRLTVL.

Ten or more counts support this clonotype. This sequence joins TRBV12-3 or TRBV12-4 and TRBJ2-1; TRBD1 agrees at 7 bases. There are 13 residues in the CDR3. Trimming removed 3 bases from V and 5 bases from J; junction bases left unmatched: 1. The CDR3 is CASSFGQDNEQFF. The DNA of the CDR3 is TGTGCCAGCAGTTTTGGACAGGACAATGAGCAGTTCTTC.

This clonotype was counted ten times or more. The chain carries TRBV29-1 and TRBJ2-1; 7 nucleotides align to TRBD2. This CDR3 is built from 12 residues. Germline V gene sequence: CDR1 SQVTM, CDR2 ANQGSEA. The trim removed 7 bases at V and 3 bases at J, leaving 3 bases unmatched. The CDR3 loop reads CSGGTIYNEQFF. As DNA, the CDR3 is TGCAGCGGTGGGACTATCTACAATGAGCAGTTCTTC.

This clonotype was counted at least ten times. V gene TRBV27 combines with J gene TRBJ2-1, with D unresolved. The CDR3 runs to 13 residues. Germline loops: CDR1 MNHEY, CDR2 SMNVEV (reference sequence). V lost 6 bases to trimming and J lost 3 bases, with 9 bases between them. As DNA, the CDR3 is TGTGCCAGCAGCCCGTCCTACTACAATGAGCAGTTCTTC. Protein product: CASSPSYYNEQFF.

This clonotype was detected ten times or more. This rearrangement joins TRBV28 to TRBJ2-1; the match to TRBD2 covers 14 bases. The CDR3 spans 16 residues. Unmatched junction bases numbered 5, after V lost 4 bases and J lost 6 bases. CDR1 is MDHEN, CDR2 SYDVKM, per germline. The CDR3, as DNA: TGTGCCAGCAGTTCCCCCGGGACTAGCGGGGGCAATGAGCAGTTCTTC. Encoded protein: CASSSPGTSGGNEQFF.

This clonotype was seen many times. This chain joins TRBV20-1 and TRBJ2-7, with D hard to call. CDR3 size: 10 residues. V lost 3 bases, J lost 4 bases, and 4 bases lay in between. The germline gives CDR1 DFQATT, CDR2 SNEGSKA (reference sequence). The CDR3 DNA reads TGCAGTGCTAGGCAGTACGAGCAGTACTTC. The encoded protein is CSARQYEQYF.

V usage is TRBV18 and J usage is TRBJ2-3, with 8 nucleotides matching TRBD1. Germline CDR1 reads KGHSH; CDR2 reads LQKENI. V shed 3 bases, J shed 4 bases, and the junction held 3 bases outside the gene matches. This CDR3 contains 14 residues. CDR3: CASSPRTGSDTQYF. DNA of the CDR3: TGTGCCAGCTCACCCCGGACAGGGTCAGATACGCAGTATTTT.

This clonotype has a count of ten or more. The V gene is TRBV12-5, the J gene TRBJ2-1; TRBD2 matches 9 bases. The V gene's germline CDR1 is LGHNT and CDR2 FRNRAP. Trimming took 7 bases from V and 6 from J; bases not matched to a gene: 10. The CDR3 contains 15 residues. This CDR3 is CASAPGRGGINEQFF. In DNA, the CDR3 is TGTGCTAGTGCCCCCGGGCGGGGGGGAATCAATGAGCAGTTCTTC.

This clonotype was counted ten times or more. The chain has TRBV6-5 and TRBJ1-1, with D unresolved. The V and J ends lost 2 bases and 1 base respectively, with 8 bases between them. Germline CDR1 reads MNHEY; CDR2 reads SVGAGI. The CDR3 extends over 14 amino acids. CDR3 in DNA: TGTGCCAGCAGTTACCTCAACAGGAACACTGAAGCTTTCTTT. Encoded protein: CASSYLNRNTEAFF.

The chain combines TRBV7-9 with TRBJ2-1, with a possible D match to TRBD1 (7 bases). This CDR3 has 16 residues. Germline lookup yields CDR1 SEHNR and CDR2 FQNEAQ (reference sequence). V was clipped by 5 bases and J by 3 bases, with 17 bases between them. CDR3 in DNA: TGTGCCAGCAGCCGCACTGGAGGGGGCCACTACAATGAGCAGTTCTTC. Its protein product is CASSRTGGGHYNEQFF. Supplemented by reference TRBV7-9 and TRBJ2-1, the full variable domain reads DTGVSQNPRHKITKRGQNVTFRCDPISEHNRLYWYRQTLGQGPEFLTYFQNEAQLEKSRLLSDRFSAERPKGSFSTLEIQRTEQGDSAMYLCASSRTGGGHYNEQFFGPGTRLTVL.

This clonotype has at least ten counts. This chain links TRBV5-1 with TRBJ2-1; D unresolved. CDR3 length: 13 residues. V lost 4 bases, J lost 2 bases, and 7 bases lay in between. Per germline, CDR1 SGHRS and CDR2 YFSETQ. The CDR3 nucleotides are TGCGCCAGCAGCACCCGCGCCTACAATGAGCAGTTCTTC. It encodes CASSTRAYNEQFF.

This clonotype was seen repeatedly, ten times or more. The chain is built from TRBV28 and TRBJ2-2; either TRBD1 or TRBD2 may supply D (5 bases each). This CDR3 has 15 amino acids. The V and J ends lost 2 bases and 6 bases respectively, with 13 bases between them. Germline V gives CDR1 MDHEN, CDR2 SYDVKM. The CDR3 loop reads CASSLGGKASGELFF. The CDR3 nucleotides are TGTGCCAGCAGTTTAGGGGGAAAGGCGTCCGGGGAGCTGTTTTTT.

The chain joins TRBV5-1 to TRBJ1-2; D is unclear. CDR1 and CDR2 (germline): SGHRS, YFSETQ. CDR3 size: 14 residues. V was shortened by 7 bases and J by 4 bases, with 17 bases between the two germline ends. The CDR3 loop is CASALRTGAYGYTF. For the CDR3, the DNA is TGCGCCAGCGCACTTAGGACGGGAGCCTATGGCTACACCTTC.

In this sample, this clonotype turned up a few times. The chain uses TRBV25-1 and TRBJ2-1, with 8 positions matching TRBD2. This CDR3 has 22 amino acids. Germline V gene data show CDR1 as MGHDK and CDR2 as SYGVNS. Trimming took 6 bases from V and 0 from J; bases not matched to a gene: 25. In DNA form, the CDR3 reads TGTGCCAGCAGCACTTCTAATACGGCCGGCGGGGTAGCGGGATTCTCCTACAATGAGCAGTTCTTC. This encodes CASSTSNTAGGVAGFSYNEQFF.

This clonotype occurred many times. The chain couples TRBV9 to TRBJ1-1; D is possibly TRBD1 (5 bases). V was cut by 4 bases and J by 4 bases, with 17 bases left in between. The length of the CDR3 is 15 residues. Germline CDR1 is SGDLS and CDR2 is YYNGEE. CDR3 nucleotides: TGTGCCAGCAGCATGGTGAAGGGGTTTCGCACTGAAGCTTTCTTT. Its translation: CASSMVKGFRTEAFF.

This clonotype was picked up many times. The chain is built from TRBV7-2 and TRBJ2-2; D gene unclear. The CDR3 totals 16 residues. Trimming shortened V by 1 base and J by 1 base, and 10 bases separated the two germline ends. Germline V CDR1 and CDR2: SGHTA, FQGNSA. The CDR3 DNA sequence: TGTGCCAGCAGCTTAGTTTCGGGTTGGAACACCGGGGAGCTGTTTTTT. Translation gives CASSLVSGWNTGELFF.